A selection of T cell receptor beta chains follows, all from one sample in a study of molecular identifiers for immune sequencing clone quantification. TCRdb re-analysed the PCR reads in MiXCR, keeping a single row per CDR3 protein. Altogether about 510,000 distinct CDR3 sequences are present, 25% being singletons, with the ten largest covering roughly 0.77%. Sequenced sample: naive CD8+ T cells from blood, with Jurkat cell RNA spiked in. These receptor sequences come from a human donor in good health. Some libraries in this study had Jurkat cell RNA spiked in. CDR3s include the opening cysteine and the closing phenylalanine or tryptophan. Fields, in order: CDR3 protein, J gene, clone size, V gene. Clone sizes are given selectively: once, few, many, or a class where the clone is expanded.

CDR3: CASSAPGHDLFF; J: TRBJ2-1; size: -; V: TRBV6-5
CDR3: CASSYTADGRNSPLHF; J: TRBJ1-6; size: few; V: TRBV6-5
CDR3: CASSLFAGSSNQPQHF; J: TRBJ1-5; size: many; V: TRBV7-8
CDR3: CASSPTPGTGQPQHF; J: TRBJ1-5; size: many; V: TRBV3-1
CDR3: CASSLRGRYEQYF; J: TRBJ2-7; size: -; V: TRBV27
CDR3: CASSQWQGVDTQYF; J: TRBJ2-3; size: many; V: TRBV4-3
CDR3: CASTVVAGGTDTQYF; J: TRBJ2-3; size: few; V: TRBV19
CDR3: CASADSRDYEQYF; J: TRBJ2-7; size: many; V: TRBV6-1
CDR3: CASSGVGTSGTNTGELFF; J: TRBJ2-2; size: few; V: TRBV2
CDR3: CASSLWDRTEAFF; J: TRBJ1-1; size: -; V: TRBV27
CDR3: CSATDREASF; J: TRBJ1-1; size: -; V: TRBV20-1
CDR3: CASSLEGLAGSYEQYF; J: TRBJ2-7; size: -; V: TRBV5-6
CDR3: CASSPDRVGGRYEQYF; J: TRBJ2-7; size: -; V: TRBV7-9
CDR3: CASSILVAGDDTEAFF; J: TRBJ1-1; size: few; V: TRBV19